Listed below are T cell receptor beta chains from one sample, sequenced in a study of beta chain features in type 1 diabetes. Libraries were prepared by immunoSEQ multiplex PCR; TCRdb keeps only in-frame clonotypes and omits some of them. Found here are around 240,000 clones, under 20% of them singletons; the top ten hold approximately 0.087%. The sample comprised naive CD4+ T cells from blood. The receptor set was obtained from a man aged 25 to 40 with type 1 diabetes. The CDR3 runs from the conserved cysteine through the conserved F or W. Fields, in order: clone size, D gene, J gene, V gene, CDR3 DNA, CDR3 protein. A D gene is named only where the DNA matches it firmly. Size is stated for part of the rows, as once, few or many counts, or as a class when the clone is expanded.

NA | TRBD1 | TRBJ2-7 | TRBV30 | TGTGCCTGTATGACAGGGGTCTACGAGCAGTACTTC | CACMTGVYEQYF
NA | TRBD2 | TRBJ2-4 | TRBV6-1 | TGTGCCAGCAGACGACTAGCCTTAGCCAAAAACATTCAGTACTTC | CASRRLALAKNIQYF
few | TRBD1 | TRBJ1-2 | TRBV7-2 | TGTGCCAGCAGCTCAGGACAGGGGTCATTTGGCTACACCTTC | CASSSGQGSFGYTF
NA | NA | TRBJ2-1 | TRBV5-1 | TGCGCCAGCAGCTTGGACGGGCGCTCCTACAATGAGCAGTTCTTC | CASSLDGRSYNEQFF
few | NA | TRBJ2-1 | TRBV9 | TGTGCCAGCAGCGTGCAGGGGTACAATGAGCAGTTCTTC | CASSVQGYNEQFF
NA | NA | TRBJ2-7 | TRBV28 | TGTGCCAGCACCCAGTACTACGAGCAGTACTTC | CASTQYYEQYF
NA | NA | TRBJ2-1 | TRBV2 | TGTGCCAGCAAAGAGACGGACTCCTACAATGAGCAGTTCTTC | CASKETDSYNEQFF
NA | NA | TRBJ2-5 | TRBV19 | TGTGCCAGGAATCACATACAAGAGACCCAGTACTTC | CARNHIQETQYF
NA | NA | TRBJ1-1 | TRBV7-3 | TGTGCCAGCAGCTTACAGGGGAACACTGAAGCTTTCTTT | CASSLQGNTEAFF
NA | TRBD1 | TRBJ1-2 | TRBV10-3 | TGTGCCACCATCGGGACAGTCAATCCTTATGGCTACACCTTC | CATIGTVNPYGYTF
NA | NA | TRBJ2-5 | TRBV27 | TGTGCCAGCAGTCCTATACGAACGACCGAAGAGACCCAGTACTTC | CASSPIRTTEETQYF
few | TRBD1 | TRBJ1-2 | TRBV29-1 | TGCAGCGTCGGACAGGGCGGCTCCTATGGCTACACCTTC | CSVGQGGSYGYTF
few | NA | TRBJ2-5 | TRBV28 | TGTGCCAGCAGTTCTTTCCTGGGTGGAGAGACCCAGTACTTC | CASSSFLGGETQYF
NA | NA | TRBJ2-4 | TRBV5-6 | TGTGCCAGCAGTTACAGGGTTAGAAACATTCAGTACTTC | CASSYRVRNIQYF
few | TRBD2 | TRBJ2-2 | TRBV2 | TGTGCCAGCAGTAGTAGCGGGAGGGCCACCGGGGAGCTGTTTTTT | CASSSSGRATGELFF
NA | TRBD2 | TRBJ2-7 | TRBV18 | TGTGCCAGCTCATTAGCCGGGACTAGCAGCGAGCAGTACTTC | CASSLAGTSSEQYF
few | NA | TRBJ2-7 | TRBV29-1 | TGCAGCGTCGCGGTCCAGCAGGGGTCCTACGAGCAGTACTTC | CSVAVQQGSYEQYF
NA | NA | TRBJ2-7 | TRBV18 | TGTGCCAGCTCACCGCTCGGCATGTCCTACGAGCAGTACTTC | CASSPLGMSYEQYF
few | TRBD2 | TRBJ2-7 | TRBV29-1 | TGCAGCGCCGGGCGGCTAGCGGATCGCGAGCAGTACTTC | CSAGRLADREQYF
once | NA | TRBJ1-1 | TRBV28 | TGTGCCAGCAGTGGGACCTACACTGAAGCTTTCTTT | CASSGTYTEAFF
NA | NA | TRBJ1-2 | TRBV9 | TGTGCCAGCAGCAATAAGGGGCCGGGAGCTAACTATGGCTACACCTTC | CASSNKGPGANYGYTF
few | NA | TRBJ2-7 | TRBV7-6 | TGTGCCAGCAGCTCTAAAACCCGGACGGGTTCCTACGAGCAGTACTTC | CASSSKTRTGSYEQYF
few | NA | TRBJ2-5 | TRBV30 | TGTGCCTGGAGTGTACAGCAAGAGACCCAGTACTTC | CAWSVQQETQYF
NA | NA | TRBJ2-5 | TRBV20-1 | TGCAGTGCTAGAAGATGGACGGAAGAGTACTTC | CSARRWTEEYF
NA | NA | TRBJ1-2 | TRBV7-2 | TGTGCCAGCAGCATCGACAGGTTTGGCTACACCTTC | CASSIDRFGYTF
few | NA | TRBJ1-1 | TRBV5-6 | TGTGCCAGCAGCAAAAATGGCGGTAAGCCTGAAGCTTTCTTT | CASSKNGGKPEAFF
few | NA | TRBJ1-3 | TRBV30 | TGTGCCTGGACTCTGTGGGGATTCTCTGGAAACACCATATATTTT | CAWTLWGFSGNTIYF
NA | NA | TRBJ2-3 | TRBV11-2 | TGTGCCAGCAGCAAGGACTACGGGGGCACAGATACGCAGTATTTT | CASSKDYGGTDTQYF
few | NA | TRBJ2-7 | TRBV25-1 | TGTGCCAGCAGTTGGTACTACGAGCAGTACTTC | CASSWYYEQYF
NA | NA | TRBJ2-2 | TRBV4-3 | TGCGCCAGCAGCCATACAGGGCTCACCGGGGAGCTGTTTTTT | CASSHTGLTGELFF
NA | TRBD1 | TRBJ2-7 | TRBV28 | TGTGCCAGCATCGGACAGGGTTACGAGCAGTACTTC | CASIGQGYEQYF
NA | NA | TRBJ2-1 | TRBV30 | TGTGCCTGGAGTCATGAACAGGACTACAATGAGCAGTTCTTC | CAWSHEQDYNEQFF
few | NA | TRBJ2-2 | TRBV9 | TGTGCCAGCAGCCTAGGGAGTACCGGGGAGCTGTTTTTT | CASSLGSTGELFF
NA | NA | TRBJ2-1 | TRBV7-2 | TGTGCCAGCAGCTTACAGCCGGGGGCGGTTAACAATGAGCAGTTCTTC | CASSLQPGAVNNEQFF
NA | NA | TRBJ2-7 | TRBV30 | TGTGCCGGAAAAGACAGGAACCACGAGCAGTACTTC | CAGKDRNHEQYF
few | TRBD1 | TRBJ2-7 | TRBV11-2 | TGTGCCAGCAGCCGGACAGGGATCGAGCAGTACTTC | CASSRTGIEQYF
NA | NA | TRBJ1-1 | TRBV25-1 | TGTGCCAGCATTGACAGGTATGAAGCTTTCTTT | CASIDRYEAFF
few | TRBD2 | TRBJ2-5 | TRBV2 | TGTGCCAGCAGTTGGACTAGCGGGGCTCAAGAGACCCAGTACTTC | CASSWTSGAQETQYF
NA | TRBD2 | TRBJ2-7 | TRBV13 | TGTGCCAGCAGCTCCAACCGGGCGGGGGACGAGCAGTACTTC | CASSSNRAGDEQYF
NA | TRBD2 | TRBJ2-1 | TRBV14 | TGTGCCAGCAGCCCTCTAGCGGGGGGCTACAATGAGCAGTTCTTC | CASSPLAGGYNEQFF
NA | NA | TRBJ1-5 | TRBV6-7 | TGTGCCAGCAGAGGGAAGGGAGGTTATAGCAATCAGCCCCAGCATTTT | CASRGKGGYSNQPQHF
NA | TRBD1 | TRBJ1-3 | TRBV29-1 | TGCAGCGTTGCGGGACAGGGGAGAAACACCATATATTTT | CSVAGQGRNTIYF
NA | NA | TRBJ1-1 | TRBV7-7 | TGTGCCAGCAGCTTAGAGTCGGGGGCCACTGAAGCTTTCTTT | CASSLESGATEAFF
NA | NA | TRBJ2-3 | TRBV5-5 | TGTGCCAGCAGCACAAGCTTCACAGATACGCAGTATTTT | CASSTSFTDTQYF
few | NA | TRBJ2-7 | TRBV11-2 | TGTGCCAGCAGCTTAGGGCCCCGGGACTACGAGCAGTACTTC | CASSLGPRDYEQYF
NA | NA | TRBJ2-7 | TRBV2 | TGTGCCAGCAGGACCGGTAGGACAGCAGTCTACGAGCAGTACTTC | CASRTGRTAVYEQYF
few | NA | TRBJ2-1 | TRBV9 | TGTGCCAGCAGCCTCGAAGGGTACTACTCCTACAATGAGCAGTTCTTC | CASSLEGYYSYNEQFF
NA | NA | TRBJ2-1 | TRBV30 | TGTGCCGCAGGGGGGTACTACAATGAGCAGTTCTTC | CAAGGYYNEQFF
NA | TRBD2 | TRBJ2-5 | TRBV29-1 | TGCAGCGCCAACCCCAGGACTAGCTCGGAGACCCAGTACTTC | CSANPRTSSETQYF
NA | NA | TRBJ1-3 | TRBV29-1 | TGCAGCGTTGTAAGTCCGAACACTGGAAACACCATATATTTT | CSVVSPNTGNTIYF
NA | NA | TRBJ2-6 | TRBV18 | TGTGCCAGCTCACCAGAGAGTTCTGGGGCCAACGTCCTGACTTTC | CASSPESSGANVLTF
NA | NA | TRBJ2-5 | TRBV7-9 | TGTGCCAGCAGCCTCTCCCCAGCGCAAGAGACCCAGTACTTC | CASSLSPAQETQYF
few | NA | TRBJ2-1 | TRBV5-1 | TGCGCCAGCAGCTTGACAGGTAACAATGAGCAGTTCTTC | CASSLTGNNEQFF
NA | NA | TRBJ2-3 | TRBV28 | TGTGCCAGCAGTCAGGCCAAGGCGGGCGCAGATACGCAGTATTTT | CASSQAKAGADTQYF
NA | NA | TRBJ2-3 | TRBV9 | TGTGCCAGCAGCGTAGCTACTCTGGCTAGCGGCACAGATACGCAGTATTTT | CASSVATLASGTDTQYF
few | TRBD1 | TRBJ1-2 | TRBV29-1 | TGCAGCGACACCCGGGACAGGGTTTTATCATATGGCTACACCTTC | CSDTRDRVLSYGYTF
few | NA | TRBJ1-4 | TRBV29-1 | TGCAGCCTACGTGAGGGGTTGGATGAAAAACTGTTTTTT | CSLREGLDEKLFF